This T cell receptor beta chain was sequenced for a study of T-cell memory formation after mild COVID-19. Study context: There were largely donor-specific TCR clusters. General observations from the study: Specificity for SARS-CoV-2 was not confirmed among the second-wave clones peaking on day 37.

5'RACE, which relied on constant-segment primers, yielded TCR alpha and TCR beta cDNA libraries carrying sample barcodes and UMIs. Each CDR3 protein is one row after TCRdb ran MiXCR on the 5' RACE reads. Among approximately 350,000 distinct CDR3 sequences, approximately 13% were seen once, and the ten largest hold over 20%. On this clonotype: What it recognizes is unknown.

The clonotype was recovered from a man aged 18 to 29 who had mild COVID-19 (a few samples of this study predate the infection). Cell type and time point are not known. Sequenced: PBMCs or a T cell subset sorted from them (not recorded which).

The CDR3 protein is CASSPTQDFYGYTF. In DNA, the CDR3 is TGTGCCAGCAGCCCTACACAGGATTTCTATGGCTACACCTTC. The chain is built from TRBV7-8 and TRBJ1-2; possibly TRBD1 for D (5 bases). The CDR3 loop spans 14 amino acids. CDR1 and CDR2 from the germline V gene are SGHVS and FQNEAQ. Between the trimmed V and J ends, which lost 5 bases and 4 bases, there was a span of 14 bases. The full variable domain, in which reference TRBV7-8 and TRBJ1-2 provide the parts outside the CDR3, is GAGVSQSPRYKVAKRGQDVALRCDPISGHVSLFWYQQALGQGPEFLTYFQNEAQLDKSGLPSDRFFAERPEGSVSTLKIQRTQQEDSAVYLCASSPTQDFYGYTFGSGTRLTVV.